Presented here are 4 T cell receptor beta chains from one specimen sequenced in a study of a mutant IDH1 vaccine in newly diagnosed glioma. Stated time point: week 23, last vaccination. Vaccination comprised doses that each held 300 ug of mutant IDH1 20-mer peptide, plus topical imiquimod. These receptors have no known antigen. Clones were sequenced by immunoSEQ multiplex PCR, and TCRdb holds only the in-frame ones, with some missing. The data hold about 44,000 clones, with less than 95% observed a single time. The sample consisted of PBMCs, taken from a glioma patient whose treatment included an IDH1 peptide vaccine. Receptors originate from a man between 45 and 60 years old with glioma.

This chain links TRBV4-1 with TRBJ1-1; D gene unclear. Germline assignment: CDR1 MGHRA and CDR2 YSYEKL. The CDR3 loop spans 12 amino acids. The germline V and J ends were trimmed by 6 bases and 7 bases, with 12 bases remaining between them. The chain's CDR3 is CASRGWTFEAFF. CDR3 coding DNA: TGCGCCAGCAGAGGATGGACGTTTGAAGCTTTCTTT.

The J gene is TRBJ2-5, the V gene TRBV6-1; 12 bases map to TRBD2. CDR3 length equals 16 residues. The trim removed 4 bases at V and 6 bases at J, leaving 9 bases unmatched. Per germline, CDR1 MNHNS and CDR2 SASEGT. The chain's CDR3 is CASSARLAGEPKTQYF. The CDR3 DNA reads as TGTGCCAGCAGTGCCCGACTAGCGGGAGAGCCGAAGACCCAGTACTTC.

The chain has TRBV5-5 and TRBJ1-5, with 7 bases lining up with TRBD1. From germline, CDR1 is SGHKS and CDR2 YYEKEE (reference sequence). With 4 bases clipped from V and 7 bases from J, the junction kept 8 bases outside the gene matches. The CDR3 has 14 amino acids. CDR3 in DNA: TGTGCCAGCAGCACTCGACAGGGTGAACAGCCCCAGCATTTT. Amino acid sequence: CASSTRQGEQPQHF. Based on the CDR3 plus reference TRBV5-5 and TRBJ1-5, the full variable domain is DAGVTQSPTHLIKTRGQQVTLRCSPISGHKSVSWYQQVLGQGPQFIFQYYEKEERGRGNFPDRFSARQFPNYSSELNVNALLLGDSALYLCASSTRQGEQPQHFGDGTRLSIL.

This sequence joins TRBV13 and TRBJ1-1, with D unresolved. The CDR3 loop spans 13 amino acids. Germline CDR1 reads PRHDT; CDR2 reads FYEKMQ (reference sequence). The V end was cut by 5 bases, the J end by 4 bases, with 11 bases between. Here the CDR3 reads CASSRGPGTEAFF. The CDR3, as DNA: TGTGCCAGCAGCCGGGGTCCGGGCACTGAAGCTTTCTTT.